This T cell receptor beta chain was profiled in a study of blood T cells in healthy people across ages. In terms of origin and age, donors were healthy Caucasian individuals from Russia aged about 6 to 100. A second PCR of 7 to 11 cycles used a sample-barcoded 5' primer and a J-beta primer mix. From the 5' RACE reads, TCRdb called clonotypes with MiXCR, one entry per CDR3 protein. Of approximately 1.5 million distinct CDR3 sequences in the sample, roughly two fifths were seen once. Study-wide findings and caveats: Diversity of TCR beta correlated strongly with naive T cell percentage. Any conclusive comparison of naive versus antigen-experienced cells was prevented by using unsorted PBMCs.

The V and J ends lost 3 bases and 4 bases respectively, with 10 bases between them. Per the germline V gene, CDR1 is SGHTA and CDR2 is FQGNSA. The CDR3 totals 14 residues. There are a few counts of this clonotype. The antigen is unknown. Specimen: blood. This sequence was found in a woman aged 18-35 years in good health. The gene calls are TRBV7-2 and TRBJ1-3; no reliable D call. This CDR3 reads CASSFSPAGNTIYF. DNA of the CDR3: TGTGCCAGCAGCTTCAGTCCCGCCGGAAACACCATATATTTT.